This T cell receptor beta chain was identified in a study of T cell responses to AZD1222 COVID-19 vaccine. V lost 6 bases to trimming and J lost 4 bases; unmatched junction nucleotides: 5. From germline, CDR1 is MNHEY and CDR2 SVGAGI. The CDR3 sequence is 14 residues long. Here immunoSEQ multiplex PCR was the method, and the copy in TCRdb shows in-frame clones only, minus some. The sample contains 160,000 or so clones, about nine tenths of which appear only once. This chain links TRBV6-5 with TRBJ2-1; 8 nucleotides align to TRBD2. This specimen was peripheral blood, taken on day 0 of AZD1222 vaccination. This TCR derives from an adult in good health. The CDR3 is CASSRTSSYNEQFF. CDR3 in DNA: TGTGCCAGCAGCCGGACTAGCTCTTACAATGAGCAGTTCTTC.